The T cell receptor (beta chain) described here comes from a study of blood T cells in healthy people across ages. Notes on this clonotype: Its antigen is not identified.

This CDR3 region has 14 residues. V lost 7 bases and J lost 0, with 12 bases in between. Per the germline V gene, CDR1 is MNHEY and CDR2 is SVGAGI. Together with a sample-barcoded 5' primer, a J-beta primer mix was included in a second PCR lasting roughly 6 to 12 cycles. One entry per CDR3 protein, called by TCRdb with MiXCR from the 5' RACE reads. The data hold hundreds of thousands of distinct CDR3 sequences, with over 45% observed a single time. Study-wide results and limits: The study found more naive CD4+ cells and higher diversity in long-lived than aged donors.

The chain uses TRBV6-5 and TRBJ1-1; D is ambiguous. Material for sequencing was blood. The clonotype was recovered from a man aged 25 to 40 in good health. The CDR3, as DNA: TGTGCCAGCAATTTACACCCAATGAACACTGAAGCTTTCTTT. This codes for CASNLHPMNTEAFF.